A selection of T cell receptor beta chains follows, all from one sample in a study of cytomegalovirus exposure and HLA in healthy donors. Data came from immunoSEQ multiplex PCR; TCRdb stores just in-frame clones and leaves some out. The sample includes about 84,000 clones, 55% to 65% of them seen just once. Specimen: PBMCs. The receptors here all came from a woman aged 40-49 years in good health and CMV-seropositive. The CDR3 runs from the conserved cysteine through the conserved F or W. The D gene is left open where the match is weak. The listing skips clone size in some rows; elsewhere it reads once, few, many or a size class.

V: TRBV21-1; J: TRBJ1-1; size: .; D: .; CDR3: CASSRGGTGLNTEAFF; DNA: TGTGCCAGCAGCCGGGGCGGGACAGGATTGAACACTGAAGCTTTCTTT
V: TRBV10-3; J: TRBJ2-2; size: .; D: TRBD2; CDR3: CAISSRGSSGTNTGELFF; DNA: TGTGCCATCAGTAGCCGTGGGTCTAGCGGTACGAACACCGGGGAGCTGTTTTTT
V: TRBV2; J: TRBJ2-7; size: .; D: .; CDR3: CASTGGITYEQYF; DNA: TGTGCCAGCACGGGCGGGATCACCTACGAGCAGTACTTC
V: TRBV14; J: TRBJ2-1; size: once; D: .; CDR3: CASSHRDTLYNEQFF; DNA: TGTGCCAGCAGCCACCGGGACACCTTGTACAATGAGCAGTTCTTC
V: TRBV2; J: TRBJ1-1; size: .; D: TRBD1; CDR3: CASGRGLLNTEAFF; DNA: TGTGCCAGCGGCAGGGGGCTTCTGAACACTGAAGCTTTCTTT
V: TRBV5-1; J: TRBJ2-4; size: few; D: TRBD1; CDR3: CASSPVGTGDIQYF; DNA: TGCGCCAGCAGCCCGGTAGGGACAGGGGACATTCAGTACTTC
V: TRBV11-2; J: TRBJ2-3; size: .; D: .; CDR3: CASSFQDSSTDTQYF; DNA: TGTGCCAGCAGCTTCCAGGATTCTAGCACAGATACGCAGTATTTT
V: TRBV7-2; J: TRBJ1-2; size: once; D: TRBD1; CDR3: CASTNDRDWRGYGYTF; DNA: TGTGCCAGCACCAACGACAGGGACTGGAGGGGGTATGGCTACACCTTC
V: TRBV30; J: TRBJ2-1; size: few; D: TRBD2; CDR3: CAWSFTRTSGSSYNEQFF; DNA: TGTGCCTGGAGTTTCACCCGGACTAGCGGGAGCTCCTACAATGAGCAGTTCTTC
V: TRBV4-3; J: TRBJ2-6; size: .; D: .; CDR3: CASSQDVSSGANVLTF; DNA: TGCGCCAGCAGCCAAGATGTATCCTCTGGGGCCAACGTCCTGACTTTC
V: TRBV4-3; J: TRBJ1-2; size: .; D: TRBD1; CDR3: CASSQGGQGWDYGYTF; DNA: TGCGCCAGCAGCCAGGGGGGACAGGGGTGGGACTATGGCTACACCTTC
V: TRBV27; J: TRBJ2-7; size: .; D: .; CDR3: CASSRSSAASYEQYF; DNA: TGTGCCAGCAGCCGAAGTAGCGCAGCCTCCTACGAGCAGTACTTC
V: TRBV14; J: TRBJ1-2; size: .; D: TRBD1; CDR3: CASSRGTGGDYGYTF; DNA: TGTGCCAGCAGCCGGGGGACAGGGGGGGACTATGGCTACACCTTC
V: TRBV28; J: TRBJ2-2; size: .; D: .; CDR3: CASSPPMAGKAGELFF; DNA: TGTGCCAGCAGCCCCCCCATGGCAGGGAAGGCCGGGGAGCTGTTTTTT
V: TRBV11-3; J: TRBJ1-5; size: .; D: .; CDR3: CASSLSRDRKFSNQPQHF; DNA: TGTGCCAGCAGCCTCTCGCGAGACAGGAAATTTAGCAATCAGCCCCAGCATTTT
V: TRBV7-9; J: TRBJ2-3; size: .; D: .; CDR3: CASSLRDRPPDTQYF; DNA: TGTGCCAGCAGCTTACGCGACAGGCCGCCAGATACGCAGTATTTT
V: TRBV28; J: TRBJ1-3; size: .; D: .; CDR3: CASSDSAGNTIYF; DNA: TGTGCCAGCAGTGACAGCGCTGGAAACACCATATATTTT
V: TRBV19; J: TRBJ1-3; size: .; D: TRBD1; CDR3: CASRVMNRGRRDSGNTIYF; DNA: TGTGCCAGTAGAGTCATGAACAGGGGGCGGCGAGACTCTGGAAACACCATATATTTT
V: TRBV5-1; J: TRBJ2-5; size: .; D: TRBD2; CDR3: CASSSPRGGGSETQYF; DNA: TGCGCCAGCAGCTCTCCCCGGGGGGGTGGCTCAGAGACCCAGTACTTC
V: TRBV6-5; J: TRBJ1-2; size: .; D: .; CDR3: CASSYEAGFAYGYTF; DNA: TGTGCCAGCAGTTACGAGGCAGGGTTTGCCTATGGCTACACCTTC
V: TRBV6-5; J: TRBJ2-7; size: few; D: TRBD1; CDR3: CASSYSWTGNEQYF; DNA: TGTGCCAGCAGTTACTCCTGGACAGGTAACGAGCAGTACTTC
V: TRBV7-9; J: TRBJ2-1; size: .; D: TRBD1; CDR3: CASNSGTGGVEQFF; DNA: TGTGCCAGCAATTCCGGGACAGGGGGCGTTGAGCAGTTCTTC
V: TRBV7-9; J: TRBJ1-5; size: .; D: .; CDR3: CASSPGISGQPQHF; DNA: TGTGCCAGCAGCCCCGGGATATCGGGACAGCCCCAGCATTTT
V: TRBV2; J: TRBJ1-1; size: .; D: TRBD1; CDR3: CASSEQGGMNTEAFF; DNA: TGTGCCAGCAGTGAACAGGGGGGCATGAACACTGAAGCTTTCTTT
V: TRBV7-7; J: TRBJ2-7; size: .; D: TRBD1; CDR3: CASSPSTGGPYEQYF; DNA: TGTGCCAGCAGCCCCTCGACAGGGGGCCCCTACGAGCAGTACTTC
V: TRBV28; J: TRBJ2-3; size: .; D: TRBD1; CDR3: CASSFRTGRIFSTDTQYF; DNA: TGTGCCAGCAGTTTTCGGACAGGGCGAATATTTAGCACAGATACGCAGTATTTT
V: TRBV10-3; J: TRBJ1-5; size: .; D: TRBD1; CDR3: CAIRPDRGPGQPQHF; DNA: TGTGCCATCAGACCCGACAGGGGTCCGGGACAGCCCCAGCATTTT
V: TRBV5-6; J: TRBJ2-1; size: .; D: .; CDR3: CASTRGPNNEQFF; DNA: TGTGCCAGCACCCGCGGCCCCAACAATGAGCAGTTCTTC
V: TRBV4-3; J: TRBJ2-1; size: .; D: TRBD2; CDR3: CASSPSSGNPNEQFF; DNA: TGCGCCAGCAGTCCTTCTAGCGGGAACCCCAATGAGCAGTTCTTC